This T cell receptor (beta chain) was captured in a study of identical twins. Study outcomes and limitations: Invariant MAIT and iNKT cells could partly confound zero-insertion analyses.

The CDR3 spans 13 residues. Trimming stripped 8 bases from V and 1 base from J, with 11 bases between. Germline values: CDR1 ENHRY, CDR2 SYGVKD. This clonotype has more than one count but fewer than ten. Its antigen is still unknown. TCRdb independently ran MiXCR on the 5' RACE reads; one entry per CDR3 protein. The table shows about 530,000 distinct CDR3 sequences, with about 15% occurring only once. The sample was also linked to a second study, of yellow fever vaccine responses in identical twins.

The specimen was CD4+ T cells sorted from blood. The clonotype originates from a woman aged 18-29 years in good health. The chain combines TRBV10-3 with TRBJ1-1; TRBD1 is a possible D gene (5 bases). The CDR3 spells CAIGREGNTEAFF. CDR3 DNA: TGTGCCATCGGCAGGGAAGGGAACACTGAAGCTTTCTTT.